This entry lists 20 T cell receptor beta chains sequenced from one sample in a study of technical replicates of blood from several donors (dated by TCRdb to 2017 to 2019). Receptor amplification or capture employed the immunoSEQ multiplex PCR assay. TCRdb provides this immuneACCESS table in a form limited to in-frame rearrangements. Some clones are lacking; in checked studies, under half of them reflect an unresolved V gene, and why the rest are absent is not known. Present in this sample are some 70,000 clones, approximately 97% of which were seen just once. More than 0.25% of the sample comes from the top ten. The sample was T cells isolated from PBMCs. These receptors all stem from a human donor in good health.

The chain uses TRBV9 and TRBJ1-1; 9 bases map to TRBD1. Germline CDR1 SGDLS, CDR2 YYNGEE. CDR3 length equals 18 residues. V was clipped by 1 base and J by 5 bases; unmatched bases: 15. The CDR3 is CASSVNSYKGQGETEAFF. CDR3 in DNA: TGTGCCAGCAGCGTAAATTCTTACAAGGGACAGGGAGAGACTGAAGCTTTCTTT.

The V and J genes are TRBV11-2 and TRBJ2-2; 9 bases are a match to TRBD2. J gave up 5 bases and V 5 bases, and 12 bases lay outside the gene matches. Looked up from germline, CDR1 is SGHAT and CDR2 is FQNNGV. The CDR3 sequence is 17 residues long. The CDR3 loop is CASSLRSGTSSTGELFF. The CDR3 bases are TGTGCCAGCAGCCTCCGCTCTGGGACTAGCAGTACCGGGGAGCTGTTTTTT.

This clone showed up just once. This chain links TRBV11-1 with TRBJ2-7, with 8 bases aligning to TRBD2. Germline V gene data show CDR1 as SGHAT and CDR2 as FQDESV (reference sequence). The CDR3 has 14 residues. With V trimmed by 1 base and J by 6 bases, 5 bases remained unmatched. CDR3 sequence: CASSLGGLVSEQYF. The CDR3 DNA reads TGTGCCAGCAGCTTAGGGGGACTAGTCTCCGAGCAGTACTTC.

This clone came up once. The DNA of the CDR3 is TGTGCCAGCAGTTACTCGCCCAGGGGCCGCCCTAGCCCCATGAACACTGAAGCTTTCTTT. Translating it yields CASSYSPRGRPSPMNTEAFF. The V call is TRBV6-8, the J call TRBJ1-1, with D maybe TRBD1 (6 bases). V dropped 0 bases and J dropped 0 bases, with 23 bases sitting between them. The CDR3 runs to 20 residues. Germline V lookup: CDR1 MNHGY, CDR2 SAAAGT.

The chain has TRBV15 and TRBJ2-7; 10 bases match TRBD2. V trimming: 0 bases; J trimming: 0 bases; junction bases outside the gene matches: 5. Germline CDR1 is LNHNV and CDR2 is YYDKDF (reference sequence). The CDR3 has 17 amino acids. In DNA, the CDR3 is TGTGCCACCAGCAGAGATAGCGGGAGGCCTAGCTCCTACGAGCAGTACTTC. This gives the protein CATSRDSGRPSSYEQYF.

This chain uses TRBV5-8 with TRBJ1-3; 7 bases agree with TRBD1. Losses at the gene ends were 1 base for V and 0 bases for J; bases not matched to a gene: 4. Germline-derived CDR1 and CDR2 are SGHTS and YDEGEE. The CDR3 totals 16 residues. The CDR3 DNA follows: TGTGCCAGCAGCTTGTCAGGGACAGTCTCTGGAAACACCATATATTTT. Translated: CASSLSGTVSGNTIYF.

The chain has TRBV2 and TRBJ2-7; possible D gene TRBD1, 6 bases. Germline CDR1 is SNHLY and CDR2 is FYNNEI. The CDR3 covers 17 residues. The V end was cut by 2 bases, the J end by 8 bases, with 25 bases between. For the CDR3, the DNA is TGTGCCAGCAGTGAATCTCACGTACAGGGTTATTATACGAAGCAGTACTTC. Its translation: CASSESHVQGYYTKQYF.

CDR3 in amino acids: CASSHIRQGLLNQPQHF. Here the CDR3 DNA reads TGTGCCAGCAGCCACATCCGACAGGGCCTACTCAATCAGCCCCAGCATTTT. The chain employs TRBV4-2 and TRBJ1-5; 7 positions agree with TRBD1. Per germline, CDR1 LGHNA and CDR2 YNFKEQ. CDR3 length: 17 residues. Trimming at V came to 3 bases and at J to 3 bases, leaving 11 bases not matched to a gene.

The rearrangement uses TRBV4-1 and TRBJ2-7; tentatively, D is TRBD2 (6 bases). CDR3 size: 15 residues. The V end was cut by 1 base, the J end by 0 bases, with 10 bases between. Per the germline V gene, CDR1 is MGHRA and CDR2 is YSYEKL. This CDR3 is CASSQGTSTSYEQYF. CDR3 in DNA: TGCGCCAGCAGCCAAGGAACTAGCACCTCCTACGAGCAGTACTTC.

The CDR3 DNA follows: TGCGCCAGCAGCTTGAGCACAGGCGAATCCTACGAGCAGTACTTC. Encoded protein: CASSLSTGESYEQYF. The genes are TRBV5-1 and TRBJ2-7; D is possibly TRBD1 (5 bases). The CDR3 has 15 amino acids. Trimming took off 1 base at V and 1 base at J, with 12 bases between the two ends. The germline V gene encodes CDR1 SGHRS and CDR2 YFSETQ.

The chain uses TRBV27 and TRBJ1-2; D remains ambiguous. The CDR3 runs 14 residues. V gave up 5 bases and J gave up 7 bases, with 17 bases separating them. Germline assignment: CDR1 MNHEY and CDR2 SMNVEV (reference sequence). As DNA, the CDR3 is TGTGCCAGCAGTCCCAGCCCCAGGCCCCCTGGCTACACCTTC. It yields the protein CASSPSPRPPGYTF.

The V gene is TRBV4-1, the J gene TRBJ2-1; 10 bases match TRBD2. Per germline, CDR1 MGHRA and CDR2 YSYEKL. This CDR3 has 15 amino acids. The V gene end was trimmed by 2 bases and the J gene end by 7 bases; junction bases not matched to a gene: 5. The CDR3 loop is CASSQLAGVGNEQFF. DNA for the CDR3: TGCGCCAGCAGCCAACTAGCGGGAGTTGGTAATGAGCAGTTCTTC.

The chain has TRBV15 and TRBJ2-1; D remains unclear. The germline V gene has CDR1 LNHNV and CDR2 YYDKDF (reference sequence). V was cut by 4 bases and J by 0 bases, with 10 bases left in between. The CDR3 loop spans 15 amino acids. The chain's CDR3 is CATSKRRSSYNEQFF. The CDR3 DNA reads TGTGCCACCAGCAAGCGTAGGAGCTCCTACAATGAGCAGTTCTTC.

V is TRBV2 and J is TRBJ1-3; no clear D. Germline CDR1 reads SNHLY; CDR2 reads FYNNEI. Trimming stripped 3 bases from V and 0 bases from J, with 18 bases between. The CDR3 loop spans 18 amino acids. This CDR3 reads CASSEWLGRPRSGNTIYF. The CDR3 DNA follows: TGTGCCAGCAGTGAGTGGTTAGGCAGGCCGCGCTCTGGAAACACCATATATTTT.

V and J are TRBV4-1 and TRBJ1-5, with D possibly matching TRBD1 (6 bases). From germline, CDR1 is MGHRA and CDR2 YSYEKL. V gave up 1 base and J gave up 0 bases, with 19 bases separating them. This CDR3 is 19 amino acids long. CDR3 sequence: CASSQVALQDRYSNQPQHF. CDR3 in DNA: TGCGCCAGCAGCCAAGTGGCCCTACAGGACAGATATAGCAATCAGCCCCAGCATTTT.

The chain recombines TRBV30 with TRBJ1-1; D call uncertain. Germline lookup yields CDR1 GTSNPN and CDR2 SVGIG (reference sequence). V gave up 2 bases and J gave up 1 base, with 5 bases separating them. The CDR3 runs to 12 residues. The chain's CDR3 is CAWSPTNTEAFF. The CDR3 nucleotides are TGTGCCTGGAGTCCTACGAACACTGAAGCTTTCTTT.

This chain joins TRBV9 and TRBJ2-2; the match to TRBD2 covers 7 bases. V gave up 3 bases and J gave up 5 bases; unmatched junction bases: 7. Looked up from germline, CDR1 is SGDLS and CDR2 is YYNGEE. This CDR3 has 15 amino acids. CDR3 sequence: CASSASGIRTGELFF. The CDR3 nucleotides are TGTGCCAGCAGCGCGAGCGGGATCAGGACCGGGGAGCTGTTTTTT.

The J gene is TRBJ1-1, the V gene TRBV6-5; the D gene is possibly TRBD1 (5 bases). Germline lookup yields CDR1 MNHEY and CDR2 SVGAGI. Trimming stripped 0 bases from V and 0 bases from J, with 11 bases between. The CDR3 is 16 amino acids. Here the CDR3 reads CASSYSIGDLNTEAFF. The CDR3 coding sequence is TGTGCCAGCAGTTACTCGATAGGGGACTTGAACACTGAAGCTTTCTTT.

The chain combines TRBV4-2 with TRBJ2-7; 8 nucleotides line up with TRBD2. CDR3 size: 16 residues. V shed 0 bases and J 3 bases; nucleotides not matched to a gene: 7. Per germline, CDR1 LGHNA and CDR2 YNFKEQ. CDR3 DNA: TGTGCCAGCAGCCAAGACGGGGGGGGCGTAAGCTACGAGCAGTACTTC. As protein: CASSQDGGGVSYEQYF.

Remarks on this clone: The junction and the germline gene differ at one end; a read error may be behind it. CDR3 coding DNA: TGTGCTAGCAGCTTAGGCTCAGGTACCTTC. Encoded protein: CASSLGSGTF. This chain joins TRBV7-7 and TRBJ1-2; D not certain. The CDR3 is 10 residues long. Germline V gene data show CDR1 as SSHAT and CDR2 as FNYEAQ (reference sequence). The whole variable domain, filled in from reference TRBV7-7 and TRBJ1-2, reads GAGVSQSPRYKVTKRGQDVTLRCDPISSHATLYWYQQALGQGPEFLTYFNYEAQPDKSGLPSDRFSAERPEGSISTLTIQRTEQRDSAMYRCASSLGSGTFGSGTRLTVV.